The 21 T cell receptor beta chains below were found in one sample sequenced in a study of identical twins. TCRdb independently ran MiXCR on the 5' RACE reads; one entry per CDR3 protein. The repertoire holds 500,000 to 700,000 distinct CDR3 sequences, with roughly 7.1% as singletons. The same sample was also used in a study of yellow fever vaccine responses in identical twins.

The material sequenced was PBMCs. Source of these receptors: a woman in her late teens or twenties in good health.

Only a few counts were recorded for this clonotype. CDR3 in DNA: TGTGCCAGCAGCTTAGGTGGCGGGAGGTCCTACGAGCAGTACTTC. Amino acids: CASSLGGGRSYEQYF. The genes are TRBV7-2 and TRBJ2-7, with 8 bases fitting TRBD2. V shed 1 base, J shed 1 base, and the junction held 3 bases outside the gene matches. Germline V gene data show CDR1 as SGHTA and CDR2 as FQGNSA. The CDR3 totals 15 residues. Filled out from reference TRBV7-2 and TRBJ2-7, the complete variable domain reads GAGVSQSPSNKVTEKGKDVELRCDPISGHTALYWYRQSLGQGLEFLIYFQGNSAPDKSGLPSDRFSAERTGGSVSTLTIQRTQQEDSAVYLCASSLGGGRSYEQYFGPGTRLTVT.

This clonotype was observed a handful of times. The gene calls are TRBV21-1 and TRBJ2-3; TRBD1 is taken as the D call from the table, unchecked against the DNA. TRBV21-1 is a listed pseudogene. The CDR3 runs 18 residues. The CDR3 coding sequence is TGTGCCAGCAGCAACCCGGGCGGAACAGGCCCGCACACAGATACGCAGTATTTT. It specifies CASSNPGGTGPHTDTQYF.

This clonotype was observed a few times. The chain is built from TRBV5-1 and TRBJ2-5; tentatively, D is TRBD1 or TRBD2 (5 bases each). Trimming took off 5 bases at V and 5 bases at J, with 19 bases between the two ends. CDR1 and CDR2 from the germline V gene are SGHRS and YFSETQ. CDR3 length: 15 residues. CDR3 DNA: TGCGCCAGCAGACCCGGTCTTGGGGGAGTGGAGACCCAGTACTTC. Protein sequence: CASRPGLGGVETQYF.

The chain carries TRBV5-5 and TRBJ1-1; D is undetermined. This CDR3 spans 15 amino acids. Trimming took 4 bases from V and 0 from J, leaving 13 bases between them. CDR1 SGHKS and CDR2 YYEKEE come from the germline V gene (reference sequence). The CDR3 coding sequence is TGTGCCAGCAGCGGGGTAATGAGGATGAACACTGAAGCTTTCTTT. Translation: CASSGVMRMNTEAFF. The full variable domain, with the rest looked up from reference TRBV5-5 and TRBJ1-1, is DAGVTQSPTHLIKTRGQQVTLRCSPISGHKSVSWYQQVLGQGPQFIFQYYEKEERGRGNFPDRFSARQFPNYSSELNVNALLLGDSALYLCASSGVMRMNTEAFFGQGTRLTVV.

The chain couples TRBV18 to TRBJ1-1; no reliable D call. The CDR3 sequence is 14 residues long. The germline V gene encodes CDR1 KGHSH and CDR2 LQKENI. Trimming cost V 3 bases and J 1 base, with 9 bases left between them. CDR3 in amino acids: CASSPLKGNTEAFF. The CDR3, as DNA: TGTGCCAGCTCACCCCTTAAGGGGAACACTGAAGCTTTCTTT. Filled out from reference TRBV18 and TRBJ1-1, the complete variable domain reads NAGVMQNPRHLVRRRGQEARLRCSPMKGHSHVYWYRQLPEEGLKFMVYLQKENIIDESGMPKERFSAEFPKEGPSILRIQQVVRGDSAAYFCASSPLKGNTEAFFGQGTRLTVV.

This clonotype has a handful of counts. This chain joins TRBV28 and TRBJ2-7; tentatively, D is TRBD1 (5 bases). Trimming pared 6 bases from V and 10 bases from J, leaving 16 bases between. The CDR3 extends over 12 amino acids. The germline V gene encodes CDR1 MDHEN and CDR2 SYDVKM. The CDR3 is CASSTPGSLQYF. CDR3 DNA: TGTGCCAGCAGCACTCCAGGGTCCCTACAGTACTTC.

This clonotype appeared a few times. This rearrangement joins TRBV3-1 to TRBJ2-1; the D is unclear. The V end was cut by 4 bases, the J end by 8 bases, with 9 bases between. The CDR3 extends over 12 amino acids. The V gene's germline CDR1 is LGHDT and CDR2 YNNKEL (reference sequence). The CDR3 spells CASSRSVHEQFF. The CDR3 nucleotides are TGTGCCAGCAGCCGCAGTGTCCATGAGCAGTTCTTC.

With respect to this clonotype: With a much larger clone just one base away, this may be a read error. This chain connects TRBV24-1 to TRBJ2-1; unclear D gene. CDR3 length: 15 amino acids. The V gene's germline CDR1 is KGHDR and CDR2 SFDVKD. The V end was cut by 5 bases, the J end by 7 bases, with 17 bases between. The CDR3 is CATSVRLESLNEQFF. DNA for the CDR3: TGTGCCACCAGTGTTAGGCTAGAATCCTTGAATGAGCAGTTCTTC.

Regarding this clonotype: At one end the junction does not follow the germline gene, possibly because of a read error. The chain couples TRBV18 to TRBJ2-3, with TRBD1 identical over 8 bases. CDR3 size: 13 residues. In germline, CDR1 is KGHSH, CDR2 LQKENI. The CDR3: CASSPSSTGQALF. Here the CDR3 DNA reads TGTGCCAGCTCACCAAGTTCAACGGGACAGGCGCTTTTT. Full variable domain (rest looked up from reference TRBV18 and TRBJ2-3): NAGVMQNPRHLVRRRGQEARLRCSPMKGHSHVYWYRQLPEEGLKFMVYLQKENIIDESGMPKERFSAEFPKEGPSILRIQQVVRGDSAAYFCASSPSSTGQALFGPGTRLTVL.

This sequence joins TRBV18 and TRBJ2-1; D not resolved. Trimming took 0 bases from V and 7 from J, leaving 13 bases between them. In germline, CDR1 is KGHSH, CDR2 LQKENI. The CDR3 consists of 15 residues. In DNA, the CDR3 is TGTGCCAGCTCACCACCGGTCGGAGATGTAAATGAGCAGTTCTTC. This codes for CASSPPVGDVNEQFF.

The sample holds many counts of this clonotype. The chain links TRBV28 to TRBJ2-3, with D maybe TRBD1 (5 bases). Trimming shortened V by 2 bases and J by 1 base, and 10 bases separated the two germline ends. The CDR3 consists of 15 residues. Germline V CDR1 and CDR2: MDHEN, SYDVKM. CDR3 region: CASSLGAPGTDTQYF. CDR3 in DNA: TGTGCCAGCAGTTTAGGGGCCCCCGGCACAGATACGCAGTATTTT. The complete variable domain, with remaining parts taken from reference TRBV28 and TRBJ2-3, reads DVKVTQSSRYLVKRTGEKVFLECVQDMDHENMFWYRQDPGLGLRLIYFSYDVKMKEKGDIPEGYSVSREKKERFSLILESASTNQTSMYLCASSLGAPGTDTQYFGPGTRLTVL.

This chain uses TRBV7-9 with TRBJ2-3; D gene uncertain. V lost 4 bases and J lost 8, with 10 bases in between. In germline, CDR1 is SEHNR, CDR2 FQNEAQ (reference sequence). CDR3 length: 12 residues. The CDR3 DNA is TGTGCCAGCAGCTCGAACTCCGGTACGCAGTATTTT. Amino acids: CASSSNSGTQYF.

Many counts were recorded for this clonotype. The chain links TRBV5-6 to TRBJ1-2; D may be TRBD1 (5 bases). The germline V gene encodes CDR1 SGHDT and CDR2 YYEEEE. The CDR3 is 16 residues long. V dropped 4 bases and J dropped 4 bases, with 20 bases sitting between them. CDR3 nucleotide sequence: TGTGCCAGCAGCCTTCGGGACGGCAGACTCATCTATGGCTACACCTTC. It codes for CASSLRDGRLIYGYTF.

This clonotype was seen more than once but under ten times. CDR3 protein: CASSAGGAPGANVLTF. The DNA for the CDR3 is TGTGCCAGCAGCGCAGGGGGCGCGCCTGGGGCCAACGTCCTGACTTTC. The V and J genes are TRBV9 and TRBJ2-6, with TRBD1 identical over 8 bases. CDR3 length: 16 amino acids. Germline V gives CDR1 SGDLS, CDR2 YYNGEE. The V segment lost 3 bases and the J segment 2 bases; nucleotides outside the gene matches: 4.

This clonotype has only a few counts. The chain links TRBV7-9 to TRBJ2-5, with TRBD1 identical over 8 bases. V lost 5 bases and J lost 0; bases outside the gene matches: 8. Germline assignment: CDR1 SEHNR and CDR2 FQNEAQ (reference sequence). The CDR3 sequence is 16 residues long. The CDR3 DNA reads TGTGCCAGCAGCCCCGGGACAGGCGTGTACCAAGAGACCCAGTACTTC. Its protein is CASSPGTGVYQETQYF.

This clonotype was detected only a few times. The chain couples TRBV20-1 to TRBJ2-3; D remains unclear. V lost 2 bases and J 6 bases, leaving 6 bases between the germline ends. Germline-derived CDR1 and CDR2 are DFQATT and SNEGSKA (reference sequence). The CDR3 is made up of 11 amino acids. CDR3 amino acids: CSARRGDTQYF. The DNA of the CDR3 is TGCAGTGCTAGACGCGGTGATACGCAGTATTTT.

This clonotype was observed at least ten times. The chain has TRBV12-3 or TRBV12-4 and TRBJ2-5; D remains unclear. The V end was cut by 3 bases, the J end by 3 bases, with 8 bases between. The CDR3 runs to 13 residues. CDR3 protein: CASSLYSEETQYF. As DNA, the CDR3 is TGTGCCAGCAGTTTGTACTCGGAAGAGACCCAGTACTTC.

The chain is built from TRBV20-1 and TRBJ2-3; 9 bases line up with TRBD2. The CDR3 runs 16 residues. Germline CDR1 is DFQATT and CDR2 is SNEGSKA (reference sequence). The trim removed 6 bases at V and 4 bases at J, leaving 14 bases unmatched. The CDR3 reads CSAPWGLAFFPDTQYF. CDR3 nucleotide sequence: TGCAGTGCGCCTTGGGGACTAGCATTTTTCCCAGATACGCAGTATTTT.

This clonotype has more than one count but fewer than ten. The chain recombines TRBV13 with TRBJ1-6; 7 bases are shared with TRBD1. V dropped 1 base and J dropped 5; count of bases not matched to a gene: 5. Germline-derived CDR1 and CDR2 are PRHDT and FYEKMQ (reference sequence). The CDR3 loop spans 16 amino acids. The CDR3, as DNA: TGTGCCAGCAGCTTAGAACAGGGGCTAAATAATTCACCCCTCCACTTT. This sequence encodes CASSLEQGLNNSPLHF. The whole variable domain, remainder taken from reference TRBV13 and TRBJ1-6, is AAGVIQSPRHLIKEKRETATLKCYPIPRHDTVYWYQQGPGQDPQFLISFYEKMQSDKGSIPDRFSAQQFSDYHSELNMSSLELGDSALYFCASSLEQGLNNSPLHFGNGTRLTVT.

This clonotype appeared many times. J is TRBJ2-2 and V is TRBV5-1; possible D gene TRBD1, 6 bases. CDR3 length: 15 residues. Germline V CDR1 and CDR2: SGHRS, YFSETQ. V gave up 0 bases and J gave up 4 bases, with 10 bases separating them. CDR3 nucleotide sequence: TGCGCCAGCAGCTTGGTATCCAGGGGCACCGGGGAGCTGTTTTTT. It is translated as CASSLVSRGTGELFF.

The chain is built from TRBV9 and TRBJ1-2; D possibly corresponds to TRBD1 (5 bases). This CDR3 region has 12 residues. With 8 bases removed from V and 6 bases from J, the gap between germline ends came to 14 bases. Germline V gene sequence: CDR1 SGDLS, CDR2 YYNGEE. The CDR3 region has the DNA TGTGCCAGTGGGGGTGGGGTGCATGGCTACACCTTC. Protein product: CASGGGVHGYTF.